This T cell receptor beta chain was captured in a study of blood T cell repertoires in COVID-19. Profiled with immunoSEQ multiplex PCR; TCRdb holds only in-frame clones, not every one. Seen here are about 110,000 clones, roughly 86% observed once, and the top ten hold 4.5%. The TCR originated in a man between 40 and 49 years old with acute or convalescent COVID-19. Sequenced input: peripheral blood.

The CDR3 bases are TGTGCTAGTGGTTCGGACAGGGTAGGTGGAGTCTTTGATGAGCAGTTCTTC. This codes for CASGSDRVGGVFDEQFF. The rearrangement joins TRBV12-5 to TRBJ2-1, with TRBD1 matching 8 bases. The CDR3 extends over 17 amino acids. With V trimmed by 4 bases and J by 8 bases, 16 bases remained unmatched. CDR1 LGHNT and CDR2 FRNRAP come from the germline V gene. The entire variable domain, with the rest obtained from reference TRBV12-5 and TRBJ2-1, is as follows: DARVTQTPRHKVTEMGQEVTMRCQPILGHNTVFWYRQTMMQGLELLAYFRNRAPLDDSGMPKDRFSAEMPDATLATLKIQPSEPRDSAVYFCASGSDRVGGVFDEQFFGPGTRLTVL.